This T cell receptor (beta chain) was found in a study of cytomegalovirus exposure and HLA in healthy donors. Study-wide results and limits: Per a later analysis, HLA-associated TCR beta chains showed more clonal expansion than other, equally common TCR beta chains. An analysis done earlier found most TCR beta V segments productive about 87% or about 30% of the time. Rarity marked most TCR sequences, yet some public TCRs occurred in many donors.

Regarding this clone: Its antigen remains unknown.

Though probably carrying unrecorded immune exposures, donors were nominally healthy at sampling. The PCR was carried out with 60 Vbeta primers and 13 Jbeta primers. Method: immunoSEQ multiplex PCR; TCRdb's copy keeps in-frame clones and lacks some. The sample records more than 100,000 clones, 79% being singletons. Per the germline V gene, CDR1 is SGHVS and CDR2 is FQNEAQ. Trimming cost V 6 bases and J 5 bases, with 22 bases left between them. CDR3 length: 16 residues. The sequenced sample consisted of PBMCs. The receptor was derived from a male donor in good health and CMV-seronegative. The V call is TRBV7-8, the J call TRBJ2-5, with D possibly being TRBD2 (6 bases). CDR3 loop: CASRGGGLTGLETQYF. CDR3 bases: TGTGCCAGCAGGGGAGGAGGACTAACAGGATTGGAGACCCAGTACTTC.